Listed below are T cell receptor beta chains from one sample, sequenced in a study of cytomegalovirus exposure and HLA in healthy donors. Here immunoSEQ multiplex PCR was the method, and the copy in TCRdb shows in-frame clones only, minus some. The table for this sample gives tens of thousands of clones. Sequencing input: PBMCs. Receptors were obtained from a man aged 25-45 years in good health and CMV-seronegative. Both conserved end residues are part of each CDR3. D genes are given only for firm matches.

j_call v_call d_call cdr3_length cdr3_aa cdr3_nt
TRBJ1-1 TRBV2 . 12 CASSLEITEAFF TGTGCCAGCAGCCTCGAGATCACTGAAGCTTTCTTT
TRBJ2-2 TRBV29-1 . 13 CSANVVVRGELFF TGCAGCGCCAATGTCGTAGTGCGGGGGGAGCTGTTTTTT
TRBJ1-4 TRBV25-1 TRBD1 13 CASSATGLEKLFF TGTGCCAGCAGTGCGACAGGGCTTGAAAAACTGTTTTTT
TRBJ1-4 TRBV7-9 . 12 CASSPGLEKLFF TGTGCCAGCAGCCCGGGACTCGAAAAACTGTTTTTT
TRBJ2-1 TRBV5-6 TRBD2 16 CASSLAASGGVNEQFF TGTGCCAGCAGCTTGGCCGCCAGCGGGGGGGTGAATGAGCAGTTCTTC
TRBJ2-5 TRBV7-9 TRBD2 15 CASSPWTSGQETQYF TGTGCCAGCAGCCCTTGGACTAGCGGACAAGAGACCCAGTACTTC
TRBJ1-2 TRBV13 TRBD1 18 CASSLGDRATLRDYGYTF TGTGCCAGCAGCTTAGGGGACAGGGCCACATTAAGAGACTATGGCTACACCTTC
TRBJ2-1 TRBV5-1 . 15 CASSLGDTTYNEQFF TGCGCCAGCAGCTTAGGGGATACCACCTACAATGAGCAGTTCTTC
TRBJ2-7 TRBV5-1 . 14 CASSLRQTSYEQYF TGCGCCAGCAGCTTAAGACAGACCTCCTACGAGCAGTACTTC
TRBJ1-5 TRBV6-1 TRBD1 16 CASSEGQGNSNQPQHF TGTGCCAGCAGTGAAGGACAGGGAAATAGCAATCAGCCCCAGCATTTT
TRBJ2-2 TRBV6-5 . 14 CASRSSTNTGELFF TGTGCCAGCAGATCATCAACGAACACCGGGGAGCTGTTTTTT
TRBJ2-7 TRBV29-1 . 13 CSVERDTSYEQYF TGCAGCGTTGAACGGGACACCTCCTACGAGCAGTACTTC
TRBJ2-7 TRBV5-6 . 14 CASSRGTVNYEQYF TGTGCCAGCAGCCGGGGTACAGTCAACTACGAGCAGTACTTC
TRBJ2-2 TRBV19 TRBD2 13 CASIPGGTGELFF TGTGCCAGTATTCCGGGAGGGACCGGGGAGCTGTTTTTT
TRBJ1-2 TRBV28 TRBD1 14 CASTPPRTGDGYTF TGTGCCAGCACCCCACCTAGGACAGGGGATGGCTACACCTTC
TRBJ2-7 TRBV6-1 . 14 CASWGRRGPYEQYF TGTGCCAGCTGGGGACGGAGGGGACCCTACGAGCAGTACTTC
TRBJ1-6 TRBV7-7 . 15 CASSLTTDYNSPLHF TGTGCTAGCAGCTTAACGACAGACTATAATTCACCCCTCCACTTT
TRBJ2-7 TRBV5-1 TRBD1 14 CASSLIRQGLEQYF TGCGCCAGCAGCTTGATTAGACAGGGCCTCGAGCAGTACTTC
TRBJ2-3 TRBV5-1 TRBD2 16 CASSTRTSGKTDTQYF TGCGCCAGCAGCACGAGGACTAGCGGGAAAACAGATACGCAGTATTTT
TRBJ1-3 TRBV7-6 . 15 CASSSQGRGGNTIYF TGTGCCAGCAGCTCCCAGGGGCGCGGTGGAAACACCATATATTTT
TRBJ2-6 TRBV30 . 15 CAGRTGHSGANVLTF TGTGCCGGGAGAACCGGACACTCTGGGGCCAACGTCCTGACTTTC
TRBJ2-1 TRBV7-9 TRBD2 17 CASSSQGAGSSYNEQFF TGTGCCAGCAGCTCCCAGGGAGCGGGGAGCTCCTACAATGAGCAGTTCTTC
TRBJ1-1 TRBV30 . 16 CAWSRWGGPGTIEAFF TGTGCCTGGAGCCGCTGGGGGGGGCCCGGAACAATTGAAGCTTTCTTT
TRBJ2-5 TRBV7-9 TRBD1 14 CASSQTGGRETQYF TGTGCCAGCAGCCAGACAGGGGGGCGAGAGACCCAGTACTTC
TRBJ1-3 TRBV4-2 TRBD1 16 CASSQTGTGSGNTIYF TGTGCCAGCAGCCAAACCGGGACAGGTTCTGGAAACACCATATATTTT
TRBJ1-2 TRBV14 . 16 CASSQVAGPTIYGYTF TGTGCCAGCAGCCAAGTTGCGGGGCCGACGATTTATGGCTACACCTTC
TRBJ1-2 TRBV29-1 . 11 CSVAAVYGYTF TGCAGCGTTGCAGCGGTCTATGGCTACACCTTC
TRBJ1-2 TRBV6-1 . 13 CASKDIQMGGYTF TGTGCCAGCAAGGACATTCAGATGGGAGGCTACACCTTC
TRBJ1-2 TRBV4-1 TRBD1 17 CASSQERRQGDVNGYTF TGCGCCAGCAGCCAAGAAAGAAGGCAGGGGGATGTAAATGGCTACACCTTC
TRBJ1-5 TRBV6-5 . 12 CASSQGNQPQHF TGTGCCAGCAGTCAGGGGAATCAGCCCCAGCATTTT
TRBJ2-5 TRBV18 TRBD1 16 CASSLTQGAVQETQYF TGTGCCAGCTCACTAACGCAGGGGGCGGTCCAAGAGACCCAGTACTTC
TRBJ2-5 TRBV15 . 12 CATSWGRETQYF TGTGCCACCAGCTGGGGGCGAGAGACCCAGTACTTC
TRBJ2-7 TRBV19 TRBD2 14 CASTSTSDSYEQYF TGTGCCAGTACCTCGACTAGCGACTCCTACGAGCAGTACTTC
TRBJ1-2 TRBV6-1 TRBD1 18 CASSDIRDRGPLGYGYTF TGTGCCAGCAGTGACATACGGGACAGGGGGCCTCTTGGGTATGGCTACACCTTC
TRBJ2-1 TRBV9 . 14 CASSVGGSDNEQFF TGTGCCAGCAGCGTGGGGGGATCCGACAATGAGCAGTTCTTC
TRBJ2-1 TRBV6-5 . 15 CASSLESGDYNEQFF TGTGCCAGCAGTTTGGAGTCGGGGGACTACAATGAGCAGTTCTTC
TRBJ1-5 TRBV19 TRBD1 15 CASSIGGQGYQPQHF TGTGCCAGTAGTATTGGAGGACAGGGGTATCAGCCCCAGCATTTT
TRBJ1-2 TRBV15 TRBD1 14 CATSSGTGGDGYTF TGTGCCACCAGCAGTGGGACAGGGGGCGATGGCTACACCTTC
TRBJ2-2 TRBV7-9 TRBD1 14 CASRQGAPTGELFF TGTGCCAGCAGACAGGGGGCGCCCACCGGGGAGCTGTTTTTT
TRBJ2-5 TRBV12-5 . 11 CASGLEETQYF TGTGCTAGTGGACTGGAAGAGACCCAGTACTTC